Shown below are 6 T cell receptor beta chains from a single sample sequenced in a study of vaccination and CD4 T cells after COVID-19. The treatment denotes: roughly 11-day PBMC culture with coronavirus spike peptide pools or control peptides (ViraFEST assay). These receptors lack a known antigen. Scientists ran DNA taken from cultured CD4+ T cells through the Oncomine TCR Beta short-read assay for sequencing. MiXCR was run by TCRdb on the PCR reads, yielding one entry per CDR3 protein. The sample contains about 23,000 distinct CDR3 sequences, roughly 62% of which appear only once. Specimen: CD4+ T cells from blood, cultured in vitro, collected after SARS-CoV-2 vaccination. These receptors were collected from a human donor who received a COVID-19 vaccine.

The chain is built from TRBV24-1 and TRBJ2-1; D not certain. With 5 bases removed from V and 1 base from J, the gap between germline ends came to 8 bases. This CDR3 has 14 residues. Germline CDR1 is KGHDR and CDR2 is SFDVKD. In nucleotides, the CDR3 is TGTGCCACCAGTGGCGGCAGGTCCTACAATGAGCAGTTCTTC. Translation gives CATSGGRSYNEQFF.

The chain combines TRBV29-1 with TRBJ2-2; no firm D call. Germline V gene data show CDR1 as SQVTM and CDR2 as ANQGSEA. CDR3 size: 11 residues. V was clipped by 6 bases and J by 4 bases, with 6 bases between them. The chain's CDR3 is CSVLGTGELFF. For the CDR3, the DNA is TGCAGCGTCCTCGGCACCGGGGAGCTGTTTTTT.

The genes are TRBV5-1 and TRBJ2-5; no clear D. V lost 0 bases and J 5 bases, leaving 11 bases between the germline ends. Germline V CDR1 and CDR2: SGHRS, YFSETQ. The CDR3 loop spans 14 amino acids. DNA of the CDR3: TGCGCCAGCAGCTTGGCAGTCTCGGAGGAGACCCAGTACTTC. Protein: CASSLAVSEETQYF.

The chain has TRBV6-2 or TRBV6-3 and TRBJ1-5, with 8 nucleotides matching TRBD1. V lost 2 bases and J lost 7; bases outside the gene matches: 10. The CDR3 is made up of 16 amino acids. Germline V gene lookup returns CDR1 MNHEY and CDR2 SVGEGT. Written as DNA, the CDR3 is TGTGCCAGCAGTTACGCGGACAGGGCCGAAGTACAGCCCCAGCATTTT. Amino acids: CASSYADRAEVQPQHF.

This CDR3 is CASSLVPGELFF. CDR3 sequence (DNA): TGTGCCAGCAGCTTAGTACCCGGGGAGCTGTTTTTT. The rearrangement links TRBV11-3 to TRBJ2-2; D is uncertain. The CDR3 runs to 12 residues. V lost 1 base and J lost 6, with 3 bases in between. Per germline, CDR1 SGHNT and CDR2 YENEEA.

This chain links TRBV6-5 with TRBJ2-3; perhaps TRBD1 as D (5 bases). This CDR3 has 14 residues. Germline CDR1 MNHEY, CDR2 SVGAGI. Deletions cut 2 bases from V and 3 bases from J, with 9 bases between. The CDR3 DNA reads as TGTGCCAGCAGTTACGGAGCAGGGACAGATACGCAGTATTTT. Residues: CASSYGAGTDTQYF.